Listed below are T cell receptor beta chains from one sample, sequenced in a study of OX40 agonist ivuxolimab in advanced cancers. Sequenced by immunoSEQ multiplex PCR; TCRdb stores in-frame clones only, minus some. The sample shows some 17,000 clones, roughly four fifths of them seen only once. Sample: CD4+ or CD8+ T cells sorted from blood, taken in a trial of the OX40 agonist ivuxolimab. Receptors originate from an adult with an advanced solid tumor such as melanoma, head and neck, liver or kidney cancer. Both conserved end residues are part of each CDR3. The order of the fields is J gene, D gene, clone size, V gene, CDR3 DNA, CDR3 protein. A D gene is named only where the DNA matches it firmly. Some rows have no size entry. The others give once, few or many, or a class for an expanded clone.

J gene: TRBJ1-1
D gene: .
clone size: .
V gene: TRBV21-1
CDR3 DNA: TGTGCCGGCAGCACGCGAAAACGTAAGAACAACACTGAAGCTTTCTTT
CDR3 protein: CAGSTRKRKNNTEAFF

J gene: TRBJ2-2
D gene: TRBD1
clone size: .
V gene: TRBV5-1
CDR3 DNA: TGCGCCAGCAGCTTGGTGTGGACAGGGGAATTAGGGACCGGGGAGCTGTTTTTT
CDR3 protein: CASSLVWTGELGTGELFF

J gene: TRBJ1-2
D gene: .
clone size: .
V gene: TRBV7-9
CDR3 DNA: TGTGCCAGCAGCGTCACAGGGTTAACTAACTATGGCTACACCTTC
CDR3 protein: CASSVTGLTNYGYTF

J gene: TRBJ2-3
D gene: .
clone size: .
V gene: TRBV29-1
CDR3 DNA: TGCAGCGTTGAGCCGGTAGGGACAAACGAAGGAGGAGATACGCAGTATTTT
CDR3 protein: CSVEPVGTNEGGDTQYF

J gene: TRBJ2-1
D gene: .
clone size: .
V gene: TRBV4-3
CDR3 DNA: TGCGCCAGCAGCCAAGATTTGAGACTAGGAGCCTACAATGAGCAGTTCTTC
CDR3 protein: CASSQDLRLGAYNEQFF

J gene: TRBJ2-1
D gene: TRBD2
clone size: .
V gene: TRBV28
CDR3 DNA: TGTGCCAGCAGTTTAGTACTAGCGGGAGGCAATGAGCAGTTCTTC
CDR3 protein: CASSLVLAGGNEQFF

J gene: TRBJ2-1
D gene: TRBD2
clone size: .
V gene: TRBV27
CDR3 DNA: TGTGCCAGCAGTTTATCGGCGGGAGACTACAATGAGCAGTTCTTC
CDR3 protein: CASSLSAGDYNEQFF

J gene: TRBJ2-1
D gene: .
clone size: .
V gene: TRBV27
CDR3 DNA: TGTGCCAGCCGATCTGGGTATGAGCAGTTCTTC
CDR3 protein: CASRSGYEQFF

J gene: TRBJ2-1
D gene: TRBD2
clone size: .
V gene: TRBV7-3
CDR3 DNA: TGTGCCAGCAGCTTAAGGGCCTTGGCGGGAGAGGCCTATGAGCAGTTCTTC
CDR3 protein: CASSLRALAGEAYEQFF

J gene: TRBJ1-5
D gene: TRBD1
clone size: .
V gene: TRBV19
CDR3 DNA: TGTGCCAGTAGTGCAAACAGGGGGCATCTGCCCCAGCATTTT
CDR3 protein: CASSANRGHLPQHF

J gene: TRBJ2-5
D gene: .
clone size: .
V gene: TRBV27
CDR3 DNA: TGTGCCAGCAGTTTATCCGTCAGGGGAGAGACCCAGTACTTC
CDR3 protein: CASSLSVRGETQYF

J gene: TRBJ1-1
D gene: TRBD1
clone size: .
V gene: TRBV30
CDR3 DNA: TGTGCCTGGGACAGGGGAGTGAACACTGAAGCTTTCTTT
CDR3 protein: CAWDRGVNTEAFF

J gene: TRBJ2-7
D gene: TRBD1
clone size: medium-sized
V gene: TRBV7-9
CDR3 DNA: TGTGCCAGCGGACAGGGGGCCTCCTACGAGCAGTACTTC
CDR3 protein: CASGQGASYEQYF

J gene: TRBJ2-7
D gene: TRBD2
clone size: few
V gene: TRBV7-8
CDR3 DNA: TGTGCCAGCAGCCCTCGAGCGGGGAACTACGAGCAGTACTTC
CDR3 protein: CASSPRAGNYEQYF

J gene: TRBJ2-1
D gene: .
clone size: .
V gene: TRBV29-1
CDR3 DNA: TGCAGCGTTGAAGGGACTACCCAGGGGGGATCCTACAATGAGCAGTTCTTC
CDR3 protein: CSVEGTTQGGSYNEQFF

J gene: TRBJ2-7
D gene: .
clone size: .
V gene: TRBV5-4
CDR3 DNA: TGTGCCAGCAGCTCGGGCAGGGGATCCTACGAGCAGTACTTC
CDR3 protein: CASSSGRGSYEQYF

J gene: TRBJ2-3
D gene: TRBD1
clone size: .
V gene: TRBV19
CDR3 DNA: TGTGCCAGTAGTATATCCGGGACAGGGGGCCCGGCAGATACGCAGTATTTT
CDR3 protein: CASSISGTGGPADTQYF

J gene: TRBJ2-3
D gene: TRBD2
clone size: .
V gene: TRBV5-1
CDR3 DNA: TGCGCCAGCAGCTTTGGGCCACTAGCGTATGCAGATACGCAGTATTTT
CDR3 protein: CASSFGPLAYADTQYF

J gene: TRBJ2-7
D gene: .
clone size: .
V gene: TRBV6-1
CDR3 DNA: TGTGCCAGCAGTGAGAGGGGGTTCAGTACCTACGAGCAGTACTTC
CDR3 protein: CASSERGFSTYEQYF

J gene: TRBJ2-7
D gene: .
clone size: .
V gene: TRBV4-1
CDR3 DNA: TGCGCCAGCAGCCAAGAGCCAGGCCCCTACGAGCAGTACTTC
CDR3 protein: CASSQEPGPYEQYF

J gene: TRBJ2-1
D gene: TRBD2
clone size: .
V gene: TRBV6-5
CDR3 DNA: TGTGCCAGCAGGACACTAAGCGGGGGATACAATGAGCAGTTCTTC
CDR3 protein: CASRTLSGGYNEQFF

J gene: TRBJ2-7
D gene: TRBD1
clone size: few
V gene: TRBV27
CDR3 DNA: TGTGCCAGCAGTTGGGACAGGGCCTCCTACGAGCAGTACTTC
CDR3 protein: CASSWDRASYEQYF

J gene: TRBJ2-7
D gene: .
clone size: .
V gene: TRBV27
CDR3 DNA: TGTGCCAGCAGCACAACCCGAGACGAGCAGTACTTC
CDR3 protein: CASSTTRDEQYF

J gene: TRBJ2-1
D gene: TRBD2
clone size: .
V gene: TRBV29-1
CDR3 DNA: TGCAGCGTTGAGCTAGCGGGAGGTTCATACAATGAGCAGTTCTTC
CDR3 protein: CSVELAGGSYNEQFF

J gene: TRBJ2-7
D gene: TRBD2
clone size: .
V gene: TRBV7-2
CDR3 DNA: TGTGCCAGCAGTCACCCAGCGGGGGGCCACGAGCAGTACTTC
CDR3 protein: CASSHPAGGHEQYF

J gene: TRBJ2-7
D gene: .
clone size: .
V gene: TRBV29-1
CDR3 DNA: TGCAGCGTTGCTCTGAACAGGGGGCGTCTAGCGGGAGAATCCTACGAGCAGTACTTC
CDR3 protein: CSVALNRGRLAGESYEQYF

J gene: TRBJ2-7
D gene: TRBD1
clone size: .
V gene: TRBV6-1
CDR3 DNA: TGTGCCAGCAGTGAAGCCGGGACAGGGGGCTACGAGCAGTACTTC
CDR3 protein: CASSEAGTGGYEQYF

J gene: TRBJ2-1
D gene: .
clone size: .
V gene: TRBV27
CDR3 DNA: TGTGCCAGCAGTTTAAGTGCTCGGAGTCAGAGTTACAATGAGCAGTTCTTC
CDR3 protein: CASSLSARSQSYNEQFF

J gene: TRBJ1-6
D gene: .
clone size: .
V gene: TRBV27
CDR3 DNA: TGTGCCAGCAGTTCCAAGAGACCGGGTGGAATGCCTCATTCACCCCTCCACTTT
CDR3 protein: CASSSKRPGGMPHSPLHF

J gene: TRBJ2-5
D gene: TRBD1
clone size: .
V gene: TRBV7-9
CDR3 DNA: TGTGCCAGCAGATTCAGGGACAGGGACCAAGAGACCCAGTACTTC
CDR3 protein: CASRFRDRDQETQYF

J gene: TRBJ2-5
D gene: .
clone size: .
V gene: TRBV4-1
CDR3 DNA: TGCGCCAGCAGCCAAGATGGCGCAGGACGGGGGGAGACCCAGTACTTC
CDR3 protein: CASSQDGAGRGETQYF

J gene: TRBJ2-6
D gene: .
clone size: .
V gene: TRBV7-9
CDR3 DNA: TGTGCCAGCAGCTATGGAAGTCGGGCCAACGTCCTGACTTTC
CDR3 protein: CASSYGSRANVLTF

J gene: TRBJ2-1
D gene: TRBD2
clone size: .
V gene: TRBV19
CDR3 DNA: TGTGCCAGTAGTATAGGAGCGACTAGCGGGAGGGCTTACAATGAGCAGTTCTTC
CDR3 protein: CASSIGATSGRAYNEQFF

J gene: TRBJ2-3
D gene: TRBD2
clone size: .
V gene: TRBV27
CDR3 DNA: TGTGCCAGCAGTTTATTGGTCGGACTAGGAGTATCAGATACGCAGTATTTT
CDR3 protein: CASSLLVGLGVSDTQYF

J gene: TRBJ2-2
D gene: TRBD2
clone size: .
V gene: TRBV14
CDR3 DNA: TGTGCCAGCAGCCAAGATTCGGGACTAGAGGCCACCGGGGAGCTGTTTTTT
CDR3 protein: CASSQDSGLEATGELFF

J gene: TRBJ2-7
D gene: .
clone size: .
V gene: TRBV11-2
CDR3 DNA: TGTGCCAGCAGCTTGCAAGGTGCCTCCTACGAGCAGTACTTC
CDR3 protein: CASSLQGASYEQYF

J gene: TRBJ2-3
D gene: TRBD2
clone size: .
V gene: TRBV7-6
CDR3 DNA: TGTGCCAGCAGCTTAGTAGCGGGAGACTCCACAGATACGCAGTATTTT
CDR3 protein: CASSLVAGDSTDTQYF

J gene: TRBJ2-3
D gene: TRBD2
clone size: .
V gene: TRBV12-5
CDR3 DNA: TGTGCTAGTGCCTTCCATAGCGGGAGGGCCTTGGATACGCAGTATTTT
CDR3 protein: CASAFHSGRALDTQYF

J gene: TRBJ2-7
D gene: .
clone size: .
V gene: TRBV11-2
CDR3 DNA: TGTGCCAGCAGCTTACCCTACGAGCAGTACTTC
CDR3 protein: CASSLPYEQYF

J gene: TRBJ1-1
D gene: .
clone size: .
V gene: TRBV4-1
CDR3 DNA: TGCGCCAGCAGCCGCGGACCGAACACTGAAGCTTTCTTT
CDR3 protein: CASSRGPNTEAFF

J gene: TRBJ2-1
D gene: .
clone size: .
V gene: TRBV30
CDR3 DNA: TGTGCCTGGAGTCCGGCAGACAATGAGCAGTTCTTC
CDR3 protein: CAWSPADNEQFF

J gene: TRBJ2-5
D gene: .
clone size: .
V gene: TRBV7-9
CDR3 DNA: TGTGCCAGCAGCTTAAGTCAAAGCGGCCAAGAGACCCAGTACTTC
CDR3 protein: CASSLSQSGQETQYF

J gene: TRBJ1-3
D gene: .
clone size: .
V gene: TRBV28
CDR3 DNA: TGTGCCAGCAGTTCCTGGGCCGACTCTGGAAACACCATATATTTT
CDR3 protein: CASSSWADSGNTIYF

J gene: TRBJ2-2
D gene: TRBD1
clone size: .
V gene: TRBV2
CDR3 DNA: TGTGCCAGCAAGGACAGGGTGGGCACCGGGGAGCTGTTTTTT
CDR3 protein: CASKDRVGTGELFF

J gene: TRBJ2-1
D gene: TRBD2
clone size: .
V gene: TRBV7-3
CDR3 DNA: TGTGCCAGCAGCTTGAGTAGCGGGAGGGGTAATGAGCAGTTCTTC
CDR3 protein: CASSLSSGRGNEQFF

J gene: TRBJ2-7
D gene: TRBD2
clone size: .
V gene: TRBV4-1
CDR3 DNA: TGCGCCAGCAGCCAAGATCAAGGTAGCGGGAGCTACGAGCAGTACTTC
CDR3 protein: CASSQDQGSGSYEQYF

J gene: TRBJ1-4
D gene: .
clone size: .
V gene: TRBV5-4
CDR3 DNA: TGTGCCAGCAGCCCCGGGCCACGCGAAAATGAAAAACTGTTTTTT
CDR3 protein: CASSPGPRENEKLFF

J gene: TRBJ1-1
D gene: TRBD1
clone size: .
V gene: TRBV6-5
CDR3 DNA: TGTGCCAGCAAAGAGACAGGGAATACTGAAGCTTTCTTT
CDR3 protein: CASKETGNTEAFF

J gene: TRBJ1-1
D gene: .
clone size: .
V gene: TRBV15
CDR3 DNA: TGTGCCACCAGCAGAGTGGGGGGGCTAAGCACTGAAGCTTTCTTT
CDR3 protein: CATSRVGGLSTEAFF

J gene: TRBJ1-2
D gene: .
clone size: .
V gene: TRBV7-9
CDR3 DNA: TGTGCCAGCAGCTTAGGGGTCGACGGAATCTATGGCTACACCTTC
CDR3 protein: CASSLGVDGIYGYTF

J gene: TRBJ2-1
D gene: TRBD2
clone size: .
V gene: TRBV5-1
CDR3 DNA: TGCGCCAGCAGCTTGACTAGCGCGAACAATGAGCAGTTCTTC
CDR3 protein: CASSLTSANNEQFF

J gene: TRBJ2-1
D gene: TRBD2
clone size: .
V gene: TRBV7-2
CDR3 DNA: TGTGCCAGCAGCACGGGACTAGCGGGAGGGCCCTACAATGAGCAGTTCTTC
CDR3 protein: CASSTGLAGGPYNEQFF

J gene: TRBJ2-7
D gene: .
clone size: .
V gene: TRBV4-3
CDR3 DNA: TGCGCCAGCAGCCAAGATCTGTCGCCAGGCGCCCCCTACGAGCAGTACTTC
CDR3 protein: CASSQDLSPGAPYEQYF

J gene: TRBJ1-2
D gene: .
clone size: .
V gene: TRBV7-9
CDR3 DNA: TGTGCCAGCAGCTTAGTGGGGCCGAGCTATGGCTACACCTTC
CDR3 protein: CASSLVGPSYGYTF

J gene: TRBJ2-3
D gene: TRBD2
clone size: .
V gene: TRBV7-9
CDR3 DNA: TGTGCCAGCAGGCCAGGAAGGGGTAGCGGGAGGCCAGATACGCAGTATTTT
CDR3 protein: CASRPGRGSGRPDTQYF